This TCR beta chain was profiled in a study of T cells in Graves' hyperthyroidism and ophthalmopathy. Study details: The blood sample was taken at first diagnosis, before treatment began.

The germline gives CDR1 MNHEY, CDR2 SVGEGT. This CDR3 region has 17 residues. Germline trimming cut 2 bases from V and 7 bases from J; bases unmatched to any gene: 10. What was amplified from RNA transcripts were TCR beta CDR3 regions. Researchers ran a first-round RT-PCR on the TCR CDR3 using the HTBI primer set. From the multiplex PCR reads, TCRdb called clonotypes with MiXCR, one entry per CDR3 protein. The sample has about 640,000 distinct CDR3 sequences; roughly 20% are singletons. Whole-study findings and limits: A 13 V-J model separated ophthalmopathy from stable hyperthyroidism. The model made its ophthalmopathy prediction, and onset followed a median approximately 6.5 months later.

Exclusion criteria comprised uncontrolled infection, other autoimmune disease, pregnancy or lactation. This clonotype was seen at least ten times. Its antigen is currently unknown. The rearrangement joins TRBV6-2 or TRBV6-3 to TRBJ2-1; 11 bases are shared with TRBD2. The TCR comes from a man younger than 40 with Graves' ophthalmopathy. Material: blood. The CDR3, as DNA: TGTGCCAGCAGTTACCGAATTACTAGCGGGAGTGCTAATGAGCAGTTCTTC. Its translation is CASSYRITSGSANEQFF.